This entry concerns a single T cell receptor (beta chain). Per the germline V gene, CDR1 is SQVTM and CDR2 is ANQGSEA. V was pared by 1 base and J by 0 bases, with 8 bases of the junction left unmatched. CDR3 length equals 17 residues. This sample was taken from a study of blood T cell repertoires in COVID-19. The table came from immunoSEQ multiplex PCR; TCRdb's copy has only in-frame clones and leaves some out. The top ten clones hold 1.9% of a sample with about 81,000 clones, about nine tenths of them seen once. The chain combines TRBV29-1 with TRBJ2-1; 8 bases are a match to TRBD2. This receptor was taken from a woman aged 50 to 65 in a cohort sampled during active COVID-19. The sample consisted of peripheral blood. The CDR3 reads CSVEGGGAGGSYNEQFF. In DNA form, the CDR3 reads TGCAGCGTTGAAGGGGGAGGCGCGGGAGGCTCCTACAATGAGCAGTTCTTC.